This T cell receptor beta chain is drawn from a study of cytomegalovirus exposure and HLA in healthy donors. Broader study findings: TRBV6-2, TRBV6-3 and some other V segments were excluded as indistinguishable. Sequencing likely produced, as an artifact, a cluster of highly shared sequence variants.

The germline gives CDR1 PRHDT, CDR2 FYEKMQ (reference sequence). The CDR3 extends over 12 amino acids. V was trimmed by 2 bases and J by 4 bases, leaving 3 bases between them. The PCR used 60 Vbeta and 13 Jbeta primers. The table came from immunoSEQ multiplex PCR; TCRdb's copy has only in-frame clones and leaves some out. The table includes about 120,000 clones, 81% detected once. As to this clone: Its antigen is undetermined.

Sequencing used PBMCs. The receptor was derived from a woman between 25 and 40 years old in good health and CMV-seronegative. The V gene is TRBV13, the J gene TRBJ1-5, with D uncertain. CDR3 region: CASSLQNQPQHF. CDR3 bases: TGTGCCAGCAGCTTACAGAATCAGCCCCAGCATTTT.